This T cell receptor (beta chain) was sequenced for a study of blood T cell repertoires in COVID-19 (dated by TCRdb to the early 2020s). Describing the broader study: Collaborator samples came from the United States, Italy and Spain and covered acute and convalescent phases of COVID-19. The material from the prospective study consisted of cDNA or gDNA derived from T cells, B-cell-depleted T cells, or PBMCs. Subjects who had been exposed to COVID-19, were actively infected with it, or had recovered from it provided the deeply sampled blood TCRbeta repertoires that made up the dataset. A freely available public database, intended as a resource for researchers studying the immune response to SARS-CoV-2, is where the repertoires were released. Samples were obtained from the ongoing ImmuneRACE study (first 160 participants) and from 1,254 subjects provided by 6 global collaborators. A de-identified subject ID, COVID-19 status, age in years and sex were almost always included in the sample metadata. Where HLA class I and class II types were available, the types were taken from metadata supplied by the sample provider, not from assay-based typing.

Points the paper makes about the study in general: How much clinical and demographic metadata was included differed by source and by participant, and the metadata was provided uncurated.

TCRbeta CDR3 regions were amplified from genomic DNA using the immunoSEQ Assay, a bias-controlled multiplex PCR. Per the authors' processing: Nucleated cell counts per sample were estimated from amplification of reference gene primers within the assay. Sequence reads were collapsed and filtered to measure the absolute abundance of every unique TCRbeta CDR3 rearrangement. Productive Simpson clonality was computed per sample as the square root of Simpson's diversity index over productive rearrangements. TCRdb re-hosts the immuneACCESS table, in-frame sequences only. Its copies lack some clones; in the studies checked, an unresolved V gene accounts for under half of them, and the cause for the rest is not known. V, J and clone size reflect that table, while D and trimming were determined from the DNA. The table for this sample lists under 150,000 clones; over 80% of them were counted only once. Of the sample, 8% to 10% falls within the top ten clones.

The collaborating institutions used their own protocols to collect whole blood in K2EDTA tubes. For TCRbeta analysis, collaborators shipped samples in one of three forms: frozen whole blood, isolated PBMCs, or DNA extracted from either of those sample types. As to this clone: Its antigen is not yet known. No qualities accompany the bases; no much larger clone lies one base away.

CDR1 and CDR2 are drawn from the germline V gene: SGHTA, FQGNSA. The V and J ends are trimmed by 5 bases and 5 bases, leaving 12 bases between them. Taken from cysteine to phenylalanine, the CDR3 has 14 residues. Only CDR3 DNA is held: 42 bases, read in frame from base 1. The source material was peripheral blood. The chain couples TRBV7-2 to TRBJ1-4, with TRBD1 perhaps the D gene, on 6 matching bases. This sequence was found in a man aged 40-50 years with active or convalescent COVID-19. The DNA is TGTGCCAGCAGCCCAGGACAGAGGAATGAAAAACTGTTTTTT. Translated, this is CASSPGQRNEKLFF.